These 10 T cell receptor beta chains came from one sample sequenced in a study of blood T cells in healthy people across ages. Then a second PCR, running about 6 to 11 cycles, was carried out with a sample-barcoded 5' primer and a J-beta primer mix. Using its own MiXCR run on the 5' RACE reads, TCRdb lists one record per CDR3 protein. The data show roughly 1,700,000 distinct CDR3 sequences, about 28% seen once. Specimen: blood. The receptors were gathered from a woman younger than 45 in good health.

The CDR3 is CASRQNTGSNSPLHF. CDR3 coding DNA: TGTGCCAGCCGACAAAACACAGGGAGTAATTCACCCCTCCACTTT. The genes are TRBV27 and TRBJ1-6, with D possibly matching TRBD1 (6 bases). Germline CDR1 is MNHEY and CDR2 is SMNVEV (reference sequence). CDR3 size: 15 residues. Trimming pared 8 bases from V and 6 bases from J, leaving 17 bases between.

The chain links TRBV19 to TRBJ2-7; TRBD2 might be the D (6 bases). Germline CDR1 is LNHDA and CDR2 is SQIVND (reference sequence). V was clipped by 6 bases and J by 4 bases, with 16 bases between them. The CDR3 consists of 14 residues. The CDR3: CASSTVGGIYEQYF. The CDR3 nucleotides are TGTGCCAGTAGCACCGTGGGAGGCATATACGAGCAGTACTTC. The full variable domain, with the rest looked up from reference TRBV19 and TRBJ2-7, is DGGITQSPKYLFRKEGQNVTLSCEQNLNHDAMYWYRQDPGQGLRLIYYSQIVNDFQKGDIAEGYSVSREKKESFPLTVTSAQKNPTAFYLCASSTVGGIYEQYFGPGTRLTVT.

The chain links TRBV28 to TRBJ1-1; D possibly corresponds to TRBD1 (6 bases). Germline lookup yields CDR1 MDHEN and CDR2 SYDVKM. The V end was cut by 4 bases, the J end by 6 bases, with 12 bases between. This CDR3 comprises 13 residues. The CDR3 region has the DNA TGTGCCAGCAGTTCTCTAGGGGGGCCTGAAGCTTTCTTT. Its translation is CASSSLGGPEAFF.

The table lists this clonotype with a few counts. This chain uses TRBV5-4 with TRBJ2-4; D unresolved. The CDR3 covers 13 residues. CDR1 is SGHNT, CDR2 YYREEE, per germline (reference sequence). V gave up 0 bases and J gave up 4 bases, with 5 bases separating them. CDR3 DNA sequence: TGTGCCAGCAGCTTGGACCCTAAAAACATTCAGTACTTC. Translated, it gives CASSLDPKNIQYF.

With regard to this clonotype: Sequence at one end of the junction differs from germline and may be a read error. The chain is built from TRBV20-1 and TRBJ1-5; D remains unclear. Germline V gene sequence: CDR1 DFQATT, CDR2 SNEGSKA (reference sequence). This CDR3 has 12 residues. CDR3 region: CRARNFDQPQHF. DNA of the CDR3: TGCAGGGCTAGGAATTTTGATCAGCCCCAGCATTTT.

In its sample, this clonotype was seen many times. This chain joins TRBV9 and TRBJ2-1; a weak D match, TRBD2 (5 bases). V lost 0 bases to trimming and J lost 7 bases, with 17 bases between them. Germline CDR1 SGDLS, CDR2 YYNGEE. CDR3 length: 16 amino acids. The CDR3 region is CASSVATKRAANEQFF. In DNA, the CDR3 is TGTGCCAGCAGCGTAGCTACGAAGAGGGCAGCGAATGAGCAGTTCTTC.

Turning to this clonotype: The junction departs from germline at one end; a sequencing error may be responsible. The rearrangement uses TRBV4-1 and TRBJ2-5; D may match TRBD1 or TRBD2 (5 bases each). Germline CDR1 MGHRA, CDR2 YSYEKL. The CDR3 has 17 amino acids. Here the CDR3 DNA reads TGCGCCAGCAGCCCGGGGTCATCGGGCGACCGCAGGGAGACCCGGTACTTC. Protein: CASSPGSSGDRRETRYF.

V is TRBV20-1 and J is TRBJ2-1, with TRBD2 matching over 8 bases. The ends lost 7 bases at V and 12 bases at J; junction bases unmatched: 5. Germline V lookup: CDR1 DFQATT, CDR2 SNEGSKA (reference sequence). This CDR3 has 10 amino acids. The CDR3 coding sequence is TGCAGTGTTAGTGGACTAGCGCAGTTCTTC. Amino acid sequence: CSVSGLAQFF.

V and J are TRBV7-9 and TRBJ2-2; 8 positions match TRBD1. The CDR3 length is 16 residues. CDR1 is SEHNR, CDR2 FQNEAQ, per germline (reference sequence). J was trimmed by 3 bases and V by 6 bases; bases with no gene match: 9. CDR3 loop: CASRLPGGMDTGELFF. CDR3 nucleotides: TGTGCCAGCAGACTGCCAGGGGGCATGGACACCGGGGAGCTGTTTTTT.

V is TRBV29-1 and J is TRBJ1-1; possibly TRBD1 for D (5 bases). This CDR3 has 13 residues. Germline values: CDR1 SQVTM, CDR2 ANQGSEA. Deletions cut 7 bases from V and 1 base from J, with 13 bases between. CDR3 sequence (DNA): TGCAGCGGGAACCGGGACCCGAACACTGAAGCTTTCTTT. Its translation: CSGNRDPNTEAFF.